These 32 T cell receptor beta chains came from one sample sequenced in a study of blood T cell repertoires in COVID-19. Libraries were prepared by immunoSEQ multiplex PCR; TCRdb keeps only in-frame clonotypes and omits some of them. The sample contains roughly 150,000 clones, approximately 80% of which appear only once. Input material: PBMCs or T cells enriched from blood (not recorded which). Receptors were obtained from a woman aged 60-75 years who had recovered from COVID-19.

The chain carries TRBV18 and TRBJ2-7, with D maybe TRBD1 (5 bases). The V end was cut by 5 bases, the J end by 0 bases, with 8 bases between. Per the germline V gene, CDR1 is KGHSH and CDR2 is LQKENI. This CDR3 contains 13 residues. The chain's CDR3 is CASSGQGSYEQYF. The CDR3 DNA sequence: TGTGCCAGCTCAGGCCAGGGCTCCTACGAGCAGTACTTC.

This chain connects TRBV7-2 to TRBJ2-3; 7 bases align to TRBD2. The CDR3 length is 17 residues. Trimming cost V 6 bases and J 6 bases; bases outside gene matches: 18. CDR1 is SGHTA and CDR2 is FQGNSA in the germline V gene. Here the CDR3 DNA reads TGTGCCAGCAGGGGAGCTATCGGGGCGGGGAGGGGCGATACGCAGTATTTT. It is translated as CASRGAIGAGRGDTQYF.

V gene TRBV5-1 combines with J gene TRBJ2-7; D remains unclear. The CDR3 runs 14 residues. CDR1 and CDR2 (germline): SGHRS, YFSETQ. V lost 0 bases and J 2 bases, leaving 9 bases between the germline ends. The CDR3 DNA sequence: TGCGCCAGCAGCTTGGAAACTGGAGCCTACGAGCAGTACTTC. This encodes CASSLETGAYEQYF. The full variable domain, in which reference TRBV5-1 and TRBJ2-7 provide the parts outside the CDR3, is KAGVTQTPRYLIKTRGQQVTLSCSPISGHRSVSWYQQTPGQGLQFLFEYFSETQRNKGNFPGRFSGRQFSNSRSEMNVSTLELGDSALYLCASSLETGAYEQYFGPGTRLTVT.

The rearrangement links TRBV11-3 to TRBJ2-4; D possibly corresponds to TRBD2 (5 bases). This CDR3 is 13 amino acids long. Germline V gene lookup returns CDR1 SGHNT and CDR2 YENEEA. Trimming stripped 4 bases from V and 10 bases from J, with 14 bases between. The CDR3 is CASSSSGSDIQYF. CDR3 nucleotides: TGTGCCAGCAGCTCCTCGGGGAGTGATATTCAGTACTTC. Full variable domain (rest looked up from reference TRBV11-3 and TRBJ2-4): EAGVVQSPRYKIIEKKQPVAFWCNPISGHNTLYWYLQNLGQGPELLIRYENEEAVDDSQLPKDRFSAERLKGVDSTLKIQPAELGDSAVYLCASSSSGSDIQYFGAGTRLSVL.

The rearrangement links TRBV24-1 to TRBJ2-7, with D possibly matching TRBD1 (5 bases). The CDR3 is 15 residues long. Germline CDR1 is KGHDR and CDR2 is SFDVKD. Trimming cost V 7 bases and J 0 bases, with 15 bases left between them. The DNA of the CDR3 is TGTGCCACCAGGTTAGGACAAACGAACTCCTACGAGCAGTACTTC. Amino acids: CATRLGQTNSYEQYF.

The rearrangement links TRBV3-1 (or the pseudogene TRBV3-2) to TRBJ2-3, with 7 bases identical to TRBD2. The CDR3 totals 16 residues. V was pared by 0 bases and J by 4 bases, with 7 bases of the junction left unmatched. Germline V lookup: CDR1 LGHDT, CDR2 YNNKEL (reference sequence). CDR3 coding DNA: TGTGCCAGCAGCCAAGAAGGCGGGGGTTTCCCAGATACGCAGTATTTT. It encodes CASSQEGGGFPDTQYF.

The gene calls are TRBV6-5 and TRBJ1-4; D is uncertain. Germline V gene lookup returns CDR1 MNHEY and CDR2 SVGAGI. The V and J ends lost 7 bases and 3 bases respectively, with 12 bases between them. This CDR3 region has 14 residues. The CDR3 region is CASKTGGANEKLFF. The CDR3 nucleotides are TGTGCCAGCAAAACGGGAGGAGCTAATGAAAAACTGTTTTTT.

The chain is built from TRBV6-1 and TRBJ1-2; D unclear. Deletions cut 0 bases from V and 6 bases from J, with 14 bases between. CDR1 is MNHNS and CDR2 is SASEGT in the germline V gene. The CDR3 sequence is 15 residues long. The CDR3 nucleotides are TGTGCCAGCAGTGAAGCGTATGGGGAGTTGCATGGCTACACCTTC. Translating gives CASSEAYGELHGYTF.

Only a few counts were recorded for this clone. The V gene is TRBV29-1, the J gene TRBJ2-5; 9 nucleotides agree with TRBD1. The germline V gene has CDR1 SQVTM and CDR2 ANQGSEA. The CDR3 length is 15 residues. J was trimmed by 2 bases and V by 4 bases; bases with no gene match: 8. The CDR3 DNA is TGCAGCGTTGGCACAGGGGGCGTTAGGCAAGAGACCCAGTACTTC. It translates to CSVGTGGVRQETQYF.

This clone is a singleton in its sample. The chain couples TRBV18 to TRBJ2-1; 10 bases align to TRBD2. CDR1 KGHSH and CDR2 LQKENI come from the germline V gene. The CDR3 runs to 16 residues. Unmatched junction bases numbered 10, after V lost 5 bases and J lost 6 bases. The CDR3 nucleotides are TGTGCCAGCTCATCAGCGGGGGGGCCATCAGGCAATGAGCAGTTCTTC. It is translated as CASSSAGGPSGNEQFF.

The chain has TRBV5-8 and TRBJ1-1; no reliable D call. CDR3 length equals 13 residues. Germline V CDR1 and CDR2: SGHTS, YDEGEE. V lost 5 bases, J lost 1 base, and 9 bases lay in between. The CDR3 reads CASSWEKNTEAFF. CDR3 nucleotides: TGTGCCAGCAGTTGGGAGAAGAACACTGAAGCTTTCTTT.

J is TRBJ2-7 and V is TRBV11-2, with 10 bases that match TRBD2. After removal of 2 bases from V and 5 bases from J, the junction contained 15 bases not matched to a gene. The germline V gene encodes CDR1 SGHAT and CDR2 FQNNGV. The CDR3 spans 18 residues. The CDR3 loop reads CASSLLLGVELAGNEQYF. The CDR3 DNA reads TGTGCCAGCAGCTTATTATTGGGGGTGGAACTAGCGGGGAACGAGCAGTACTTC.

J is TRBJ1-1 and V is TRBV6-5, with D unclear. The CDR3 length is 14 residues. The ends were cut back, 4 bases at V and 1 base at J, with 10 bases in the middle. The germline gives CDR1 MNHEY, CDR2 SVGAGI. The CDR3 is CASSSYSSNTEAFF. The CDR3 bases are TGTGCCAGCAGTTCATACAGCTCGAACACTGAAGCTTTCTTT.

The CDR3 DNA reads as TGCGCCAGCAGCTTGGAGGGGAGGGCTAATGAAAAACTGTTTTTT. Its protein is CASSLEGRANEKLFF. V is TRBV5-1 and J is TRBJ1-4; weak D call: TRBD1 (5 bases). The germline V gene encodes CDR1 SGHRS and CDR2 YFSETQ. V lost 0 bases, J lost 3 bases, and 9 bases lay in between. CDR3 length: 15 amino acids.

This clone occurred a few times. This sequence joins TRBV30 and TRBJ1-5; D may be TRBD1 (5 bases). Trimming removed 1 base at V and 3 bases at J, with 13 bases between. The CDR3 spans 15 residues. The germline CDR1 and CDR2 sequences are GTSNPN and SVGIG (reference sequence). CDR3 in amino acids: CAWSGKGLYNQPQHF. CDR3 in DNA: TGTGCCTGGAGTGGGAAGGGGCTCTACAATCAGCCCCAGCATTTT. Variable domain in full (rest from reference TRBV30 and TRBJ1-5): SQTIHQWPATLVQPVGSPLSLECTVEGTSNPNLYWYRQAAGRGLQLLFYSVGIGQISSEVPQNLSASRPQDRQFILSSKKLLLSDSGFYLCAWSGKGLYNQPQHFGDGTRLSIL.

The chain employs TRBV18 and TRBJ1-2; 9 bases fit TRBD1. The V and J ends lost 3 bases and 2 bases, in that order; junction bases with no gene match: 1. Germline CDR1 is KGHSH and CDR2 is LQKENI. The CDR3 is 14 amino acids. The CDR3 nucleotides are TGTGCCAGCTCACCTGGGACAGGGAACTATGGCTACACCTTC. Translation: CASSPGTGNYGYTF.

The rearrangement uses TRBV5-4 and TRBJ2-3, with TRBD2 matching 11 bases. Germline V gene lookup returns CDR1 SGHNT and CDR2 YYREEE (reference sequence). The CDR3 runs 15 residues. Germline trimming cut 0 bases from V and 3 bases from J; bases unmatched to any gene: 0. The CDR3 DNA follows: TGTGCCAGCAGCTTGGCTAGCGGGGGGACAGATACGCAGTATTTT. Protein sequence: CASSLASGGTDTQYF. The whole variable domain, filled in from reference TRBV5-4 and TRBJ2-3, reads ETGVTQSPTHLIKTRGQQVTLRCSSQSGHNTVSWYQQALGQGPQFIFQYYREEENGRGNFPPRFSGLQFPNYSSELNVNALELDDSALYLCASSLASGGTDTQYFGPGTRLTVL.

This chain connects TRBV2 to TRBJ2-3; D may be TRBD2 (7 bases). V lost 3 bases, J lost 2 bases, and 12 bases lay in between. The CDR3 spans 15 residues. Germline V CDR1 and CDR2: SNHLY, FYNNEI. CDR3 in amino acids: CASSDGRGATDTQYF. DNA of the CDR3: TGTGCCAGCAGTGATGGACGGGGGGCCACAGATACGCAGTATTTT.

This clone appeared a few times. The V gene is TRBV6-2 or TRBV6-3, the J gene TRBJ2-1, with 13 positions matching TRBD2. With V trimmed by 4 bases and J by 3 bases, 3 bases remained unmatched. This CDR3 spans 16 amino acids. Germline-derived CDR1 and CDR2 are MNHEY and SVGEGT. As DNA, the CDR3 is TGTGCCAGCAGTTCGGGGACTAGCGGGAACTACAATGAGCAGTTCTTC. It specifies CASSSGTSGNYNEQFF.

The chain uses TRBV11-2 and TRBJ1-2; 8 bases are a match to TRBD1. This CDR3 comprises 16 residues. Trimming removed 0 bases from V and 4 bases from J; junction bases left unmatched: 7. Germline V gene lookup returns CDR1 SGHAT and CDR2 FQNNGV. The CDR3 reads CASSLDSGRGPYGYTF. CDR3 sequence (DNA): TGTGCCAGCAGCTTAGATTCCGGCAGGGGGCCCTATGGCTACACCTTC.

The chain links TRBV28 to TRBJ1-5; 7 bases match TRBD1. The CDR3 is made up of 16 amino acids. Germline V gene sequence: CDR1 MDHEN, CDR2 SYDVKM. The J segment lost 3 bases and the V segment lost 5 bases, leaving 10 bases of the junction unmatched. The CDR3 bases are TGTGCCAGCAGTCCCAAACAGGGGCTCGACAATCAGCCCCAGCATTTT. This translates into CASSPKQGLDNQPQHF.

The chain couples TRBV19 to TRBJ2-5; 11 bases align to TRBD2. V dropped 5 bases and J dropped 2; count of bases not matched to a gene: 7. Germline-derived CDR1 and CDR2 are LNHDA and SQIVND (reference sequence). The CDR3 has 16 amino acids. The CDR3 DNA follows: TGTGCCAGTAGTGCTCTGGGACTAGCGGCACAAGAGACCCAGTACTTC. Protein: CASSALGLAAQETQYF.

CDR3 protein: CASSAGSNYGYTF. DNA of the CDR3: TGCGCCAGCAGCGCGGGCTCAAACTATGGCTACACCTTC. V is TRBV5-1 and J is TRBJ1-2; D is undetermined. The germline gives CDR1 SGHRS, CDR2 YFSETQ. V shed 4 bases and J shed 2 bases, with 9 bases lying between them. The CDR3 contains 13 residues.

The V and J genes are TRBV3-1 (or the pseudogene TRBV3-2) and TRBJ2-3, with 13 bases lining up with TRBD2. CDR1 is LGHDT, CDR2 YNNKEL, per germline (reference sequence). This CDR3 comprises 17 residues. V lost 5 bases, J lost 3 bases, and 8 bases stayed unmatched. This chain's CDR3 is CASSRTSGGIFTDTQYF. The CDR3 DNA reads as TGTGCCAGCAGCAGGACTAGCGGGGGCATTTTTACAGATACGCAGTATTTT.

The rearrangement uses TRBV2 and TRBJ1-2; 9 bases map to TRBD1. Germline V gives CDR1 SNHLY, CDR2 FYNNEI. The CDR3 is made up of 12 amino acids. The junction had 5 bases not matched to a gene; V was cut back by 7 bases and J by 8 bases. The DNA of the CDR3 is TGTGCCAGCATCCGGACAGGGGACGGCTACACCTTC. Residues: CASIRTGDGYTF.

The chain joins TRBV5-1 to TRBJ2-1, with 12 bases identical to TRBD1. CDR3 length: 16 amino acids. Germline CDR1 is SGHRS and CDR2 is YFSETQ. V was pared by 4 bases and J by 7 bases, with 9 bases of the junction left unmatched. The CDR3 nucleotides read TGCGCCAGCAGCAACCCGGGACAGGGGGCTTTAAATGAGCAGTTCTTC. Its protein is CASSNPGQGALNEQFF.

This rearrangement joins TRBV5-1 to TRBJ2-7, with 13 bases aligning to TRBD2. Germline V lookup: CDR1 SGHRS, CDR2 YFSETQ. CDR3 length: 16 amino acids. V gave up 3 bases and J gave up 3 bases; unmatched junction bases: 6. CDR3 bases: TGCGCCAGCAGCTCCGGGACTAGCGGGGACCACTACGAGCAGTACTTC. Translation gives CASSSGTSGDHYEQYF.

The rearrangement links TRBV5-4 to TRBJ2-5, with D possibly matching TRBD1 (5 bases). The germline gives CDR1 SGHNT, CDR2 YYREEE (reference sequence). The CDR3 is 13 residues long. Trimming pared 6 bases from V and 5 bases from J, leaving 14 bases between. The CDR3 region is CASTDPGWETQYF. The CDR3 nucleotides read TGTGCCAGCACCGACCCAGGGTGGGAGACCCAGTACTTC. The full variable domain, with the rest looked up from reference TRBV5-4 and TRBJ2-5, is ETGVTQSPTHLIKTRGQQVTLRCSSQSGHNTVSWYQQALGQGPQFIFQYYREEENGRGNFPPRFSGLQFPNYSSELNVNALELDDSALYLCASTDPGWETQYFGPGTRLLVL.

This sequence joins TRBV30 and TRBJ1-4; D gene uncertain. The V end lost 3 bases, the J end lost 8 bases, and 19 bases lay between the germline ends. The CDR3 extends over 15 amino acids. CDR1 is GTSNPN and CDR2 is SVGIG in the germline V gene (reference sequence). CDR3 residues: CAWSRTSGVREKLFF. The CDR3 DNA sequence: TGTGCCTGGAGCCGTACATCAGGTGTTAGGGAAAAACTGTTTTTT. Full variable domain (remainder filled in from reference TRBV30 and TRBJ1-4): SQTIHQWPATLVQPVGSPLSLECTVEGTSNPNLYWYRQAAGRGLQLLFYSVGIGQISSEVPQNLSASRPQDRQFILSSKKLLLSDSGFYLCAWSRTSGVREKLFFGSGTQLSVL.

The CDR3 DNA follows: TGTGCCAGCAGCCAACTCACAGATACGCAGTATTTT. It yields the protein CASSQLTDTQYF. The chain employs TRBV12-3 or TRBV12-4 and TRBJ2-3; D ambiguous. The V end was cut by 6 bases, the J end by 2 bases, with 6 bases between. The CDR3 consists of 12 residues.

V is TRBV7-8 and J is TRBJ2-5, with a weak D call TRBD1 (7 bases). V lost 1 base, J lost 1 base, and 16 bases lay in between. The CDR3 is made up of 17 amino acids. Germline CDR1 is SGHVS and CDR2 is FQNEAQ. This chain's CDR3 is CASSLVGGTAIQETQYF. CDR3 nucleotides: TGTGCCAGCAGCTTAGTGGGCGGGACAGCAATCCAAGAGACCCAGTACTTC. Full variable domain (outside the CDR3, taken from reference TRBV7-8 and TRBJ2-5): GAGVSQSPRYKVAKRGQDVALRCDPISGHVSLFWYQQALGQGPEFLTYFQNEAQLDKSGLPSDRFFAERPEGSVSTLKIQRTQQEDSAVYLCASSLVGGTAIQETQYFGPGTRLLVL.

This chain links TRBV7-9 with TRBJ1-2, with TRBD1 identical over 9 bases. The CDR3 covers 13 residues. Germline V gene data show CDR1 as SEHNR and CDR2 as FQNEAQ (reference sequence). The V and J ends lost 4 bases and 8 bases, in that order; junction bases with no gene match: 5. This CDR3 is CASSSTGGRGYTF. CDR3 bases: TGTGCCAGCAGCTCCACAGGGGGCAGGGGCTACACCTTC. The complete variable domain, with remaining parts taken from reference TRBV7-9 and TRBJ1-2, reads DTGVSQNPRHKITKRGQNVTFRCDPISEHNRLYWYRQTLGQGPEFLTYFQNEAQLEKSRLLSDRFSAERPKGSFSTLEIQRTEQGDSAMYLCASSSTGGRGYTFGSGTRLTVV.